This T cell receptor beta chain was sequenced for a study of T cell responses to AZD1222 COVID-19 vaccine. The V segment lost 1 base and the J segment 4 bases; nucleotides outside the gene matches: 4. CDR1 and CDR2 from the germline V gene are MGHRA and YSYEKL. The CDR3 is 16 residues long. As for this clone: Its antigen is as yet unknown.

Findings and caveats of the study: Repertoire sampling was restricted to post-peak T cell response timepoints.

Repertoires were generated with immunoSEQ multiplex PCR, while TCRdb's copy carries only in-frame clones and drops some. Among some 99,000 clones listed, approximately 86% were seen once. This TCR was recovered from an adult in good health. Sequenced material: peripheral blood, taken on day 0 of AZD1222 vaccination. The chain links TRBV4-1 to TRBJ1-5, with TRBD1 matching 10 bases. The CDR3 loop is CASSQALGQGNQPQHF. The CDR3 DNA is TGCGCCAGCAGCCAAGCCCTGGGACAGGGGAATCAGCCCCAGCATTTT.